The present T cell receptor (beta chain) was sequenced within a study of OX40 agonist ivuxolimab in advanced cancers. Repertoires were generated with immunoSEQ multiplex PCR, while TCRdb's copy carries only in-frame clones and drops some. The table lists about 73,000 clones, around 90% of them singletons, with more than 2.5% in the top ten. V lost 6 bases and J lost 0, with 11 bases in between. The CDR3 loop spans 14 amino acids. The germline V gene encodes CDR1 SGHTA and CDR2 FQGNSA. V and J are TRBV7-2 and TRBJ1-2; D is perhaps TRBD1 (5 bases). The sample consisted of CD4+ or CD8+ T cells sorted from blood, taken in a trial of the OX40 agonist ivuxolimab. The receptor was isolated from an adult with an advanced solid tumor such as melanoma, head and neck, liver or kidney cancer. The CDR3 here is CASSLMGANYGYTF. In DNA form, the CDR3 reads TGTGCCAGCAGTCTAATGGGGGCTAACTATGGCTACACCTTC.